The clone carrying this T cell receptor beta chain was counted ten times or more. Its antigen is as yet unknown. V shed 0 bases and J shed 3 bases, with 12 bases lying between them. CDR1 LNHNV and CDR2 YYDKDF come from the germline V gene (reference sequence). The CDR3 covers 16 residues. Time point defined: newly diagnosed GD, antithyroid drugs for less than 3 months. Construction of the TCR library relied on RNA isolated from PBMCs. These data belong to a study of regulatory T cells in long-lasting Graves disease. Study-wide context: Less than 3 months of antithyroid drugs had been taken by newly diagnosed Graves' patients. Study-wide points: Patients with persistent Graves' had lower TCR diversity than newly diagnosed patients. Favoring TRBV28, TRBJ1-2 and TRBJ2-5 was a feature seen in persistent disease.

Researchers made TCR beta libraries by using iRepertoire HTBI primers and running Arm-PCR on CDR3 regions. TCRdb redid the calling of the multiplex PCR reads with MiXCR, one entry per CDR3 protein. The table lists about 400,000 distinct CDR3 sequences, roughly 15% of them singletons, with roughly 20% in the top ten. This TCR derives from a female donor with Graves disease. Here the sequenced sample was peripheral blood mononuclear cells (PBMCs), taken at new diagnosis, from a patient treated with antithyroid drugs. The chain employs TRBV15 and TRBJ1-5; D is perhaps TRBD1 (6 bases). CDR3 in DNA: TGTGCCACCAGCAGAGATTCGGACAGAGACAATCAGCCCCAGCATTTT. The encoded protein is CATSRDSDRDNQPQHF.